The entry below gives a single T cell receptor (beta chain) sequence along with its context. The target antigen is unknown. The V end was cut by 10 bases, the J end by 5 bases, with 17 bases between. Germline values: CDR1 SEHNR, CDR2 FQNEAQ (reference sequence). There are 13 residues in the CDR3. This entry comes from a study of identifying expanded T cells in peripheral blood. Study findings and constraints: Approximately 2-week clone count variance significantly increased as total template count grew. Differentially abundant clones: 1 to 1.5 between replicates, roughly 16 at roughly 2 weeks, 18 to 20 at four.

During the collection period, no donor immune events like infections were recorded. The repertoire was sequenced with immunoSEQ multiplex PCR; TCRdb's copy has only in-frame clones and lacks some. Of approximately 100,000 clones listed, 85% to 90% are singletons. Sequencing input: blood. The gene calls are TRBV7-9 and TRBJ2-5, with D tentatively TRBD2 (5 bases). The receptor's source is a person aged 18 to 75 in good health. The CDR3 sequence: CATVKDSSETQYF. In nucleotides, the CDR3 is TGTGCCACTGTCAAGGACTCCTCGGAGACCCAGTACTTC.